This passage covers 3 T cell receptor beta chains from one sample sequenced in a study of identical twins. TCRdb re-called the 5' RACE reads with MiXCR, one entry per CDR3 protein. The top ten clones hold over 10% of a sample with some 760,000 distinct CDR3 sequences, 18% of them seen once. The same data also went into a second study, on T cells expressing NK-cell markers.

The sequencing input was PBMCs. Receptors originate from a woman aged 18-29 years in good health.

The rearrangement uses TRBV5-5 and TRBJ1-5; maybe TRBD1 (5 bases). Germline V CDR1 and CDR2: SGHKS, YYEKEE (reference sequence). V was pared by 4 bases and J by 7 bases, with 15 bases between. The length of the CDR3 is 14 residues. The CDR3 sequence is CASSGTLWSQPQHF. CDR3 nucleotide sequence: TGTGCCAGCAGCGGGACCCTCTGGAGCCAGCCCCAGCATTTT.

The genes are TRBV12-3 or TRBV12-4 and TRBJ2-1; D not certain. V was clipped by 7 bases and J by 0 bases, with 4 bases between them. The length of the CDR3 is 12 residues. CDR3 residues: CASKTSYNEQFF. The DNA for the CDR3 is TGTGCCAGCAAAACCTCCTACAATGAGCAGTTCTTC.

The chain links TRBV12-3 or TRBV12-4 to TRBJ1-1; D gene uncertain. The length of the CDR3 is 13 residues. The V end was cut by 5 bases, the J end by 1 base, with 8 bases between. The CDR3 region is CASSTSPNTEAFF. As DNA, the CDR3 is TGTGCCAGCAGTACGAGCCCGAACACTGAAGCTTTCTTT.